This TCR beta chain was recovered during a study of blood T cell repertoires in COVID-19. The overall study: Acute and convalescent COVID-19 specimens originated in the United States, Italy and Spain. T cells, B-cell-depleted T cells, or PBMCs supplied cDNA or gDNA.

The ends were cut back, 5 bases at V and 15 bases at J, with 17 bases in the middle. CDR3 length: 12 residues. Looked up from germline, CDR1 is SGHVS and CDR2 is FQNEAQ. As processed by the authors: Estimates of nucleated cell counts were drawn from the amplification of reference gene primers. Sequencing was performed with immunoSEQ multiplex PCR; in TCRdb, only in-frame clones are kept and a portion is missing. For V, J and clone size, that table is used; D and trimming come from the DNA. The sample gives 200,000 or so clones, roughly 80% of which show up once; approximately 5.4% is in the top ten. This clonotype was sampled from a woman aged 25-40 years with acute or convalescent COVID-19. The sequenced sample consisted of peripheral blood. This chain connects TRBV7-8 to TRBJ2-1; the D is unclear. CDR3 residues: CASSRYSVAPFF. As DNA, the CDR3 is TGTGCCAGCAGCCGTTACTCGGTAGCTCCGTTCTTC.